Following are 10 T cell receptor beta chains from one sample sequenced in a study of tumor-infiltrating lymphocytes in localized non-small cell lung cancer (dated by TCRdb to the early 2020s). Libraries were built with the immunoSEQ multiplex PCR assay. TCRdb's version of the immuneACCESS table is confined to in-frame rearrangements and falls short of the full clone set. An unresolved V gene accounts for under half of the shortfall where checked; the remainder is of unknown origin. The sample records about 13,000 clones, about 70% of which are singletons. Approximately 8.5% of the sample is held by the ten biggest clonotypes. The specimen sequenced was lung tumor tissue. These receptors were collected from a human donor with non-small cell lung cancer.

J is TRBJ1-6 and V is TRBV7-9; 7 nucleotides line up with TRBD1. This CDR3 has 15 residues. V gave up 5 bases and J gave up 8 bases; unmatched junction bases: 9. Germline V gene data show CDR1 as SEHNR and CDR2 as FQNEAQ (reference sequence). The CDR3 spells CASSPGTVDDSPLHF. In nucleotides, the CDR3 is TGTGCCAGCAGCCCCGGGACAGTTGACGATTCACCCCTCCACTTT.

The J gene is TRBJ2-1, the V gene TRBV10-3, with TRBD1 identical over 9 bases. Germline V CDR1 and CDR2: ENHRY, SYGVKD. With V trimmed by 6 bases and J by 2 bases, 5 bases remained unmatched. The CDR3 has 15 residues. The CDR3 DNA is TGTGCCATCAGGGCGGACAGGGGAGCCTACAATGAGCAGTTCTTC. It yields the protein CAIRADRGAYNEQFF.

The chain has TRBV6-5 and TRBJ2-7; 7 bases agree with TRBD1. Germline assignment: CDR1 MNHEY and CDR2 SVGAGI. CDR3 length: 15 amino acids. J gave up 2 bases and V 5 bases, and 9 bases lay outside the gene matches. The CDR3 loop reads CASSRQGLRPYEQYF. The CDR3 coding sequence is TGTGCCAGCAGTCGACAGGGCCTAAGACCCTACGAGCAGTACTTC.

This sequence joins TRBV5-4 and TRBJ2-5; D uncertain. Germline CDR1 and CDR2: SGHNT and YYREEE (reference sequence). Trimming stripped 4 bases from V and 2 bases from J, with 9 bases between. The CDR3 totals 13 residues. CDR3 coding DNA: TGTGCCAGCAGCCTACAAGATCAAGAGACCCAGTACTTC. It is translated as CASSLQDQETQYF.

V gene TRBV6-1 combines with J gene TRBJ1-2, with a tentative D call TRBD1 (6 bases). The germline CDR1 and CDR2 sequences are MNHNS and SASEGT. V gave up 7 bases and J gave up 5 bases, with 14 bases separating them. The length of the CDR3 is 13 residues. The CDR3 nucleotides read TGTGCCAGCAATTCCGACAGGACTTATGGCTACACCTTC. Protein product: CASNSDRTYGYTF.

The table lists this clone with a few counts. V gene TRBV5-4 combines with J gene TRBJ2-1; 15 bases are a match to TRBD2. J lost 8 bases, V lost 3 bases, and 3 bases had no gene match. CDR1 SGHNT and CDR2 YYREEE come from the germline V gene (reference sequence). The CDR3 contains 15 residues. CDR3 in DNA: TGTGCCAGCAGCTCGGGACTAGCGGGAGGAGATGAGCAGTTCTTC. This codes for CASSSGLAGGDEQFF. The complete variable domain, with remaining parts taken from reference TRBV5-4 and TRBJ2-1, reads ETGVTQSPTHLIKTRGQQVTLRCSSQSGHNTVSWYQQALGQGPQFIFQYYREEENGRGNFPPRFSGLQFPNYSSELNVNALELDDSALYLCASSSGLAGGDEQFFGPGTRLTVL.

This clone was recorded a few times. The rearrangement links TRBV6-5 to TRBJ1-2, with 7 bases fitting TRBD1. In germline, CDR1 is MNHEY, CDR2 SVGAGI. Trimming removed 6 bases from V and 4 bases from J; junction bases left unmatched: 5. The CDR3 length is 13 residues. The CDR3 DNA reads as TGTGCCAGCAGACGACAGGGACCCTATGGCTACACCTTC. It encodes CASRRQGPYGYTF.

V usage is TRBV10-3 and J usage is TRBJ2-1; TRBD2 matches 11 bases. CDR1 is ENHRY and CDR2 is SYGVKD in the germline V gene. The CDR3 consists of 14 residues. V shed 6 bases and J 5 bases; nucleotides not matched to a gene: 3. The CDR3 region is CAIRQGLADNEQFF. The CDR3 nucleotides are TGTGCCATCAGACAGGGACTAGCGGACAATGAGCAGTTCTTC.

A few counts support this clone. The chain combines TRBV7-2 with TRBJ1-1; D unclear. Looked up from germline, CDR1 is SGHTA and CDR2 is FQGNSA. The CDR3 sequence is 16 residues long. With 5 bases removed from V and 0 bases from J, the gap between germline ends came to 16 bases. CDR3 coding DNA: TGTGCCAGCAGCCCCCCTACGGGCAGAGTGAACACTGAAGCTTTCTTT. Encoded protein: CASSPPTGRVNTEAFF.

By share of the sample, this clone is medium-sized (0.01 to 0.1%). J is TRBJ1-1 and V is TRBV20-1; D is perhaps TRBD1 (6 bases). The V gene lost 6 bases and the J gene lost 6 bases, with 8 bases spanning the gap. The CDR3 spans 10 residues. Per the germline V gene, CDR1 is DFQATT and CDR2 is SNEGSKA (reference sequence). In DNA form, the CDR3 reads TGCAGTGCACGACAGGCTGAAGCTTTCTTT. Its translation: CSARQAEAFF.